Below, one TCR beta chain is given with its context. Profiling relied on immunoSEQ multiplex PCR, and the TCRdb table lists in-frame clones only, not all of them. The sample shows 300,000 to 350,000 clones, about 87% of them seen only once. These data originate in a study of blood T cell repertoires in COVID-19. Study-wide background: T cells, B-cell-depleted T cells, or PBMCs provided the cDNA or gDNA that served as material.

Germline CDR1 and CDR2: SGHNT and YYREEE (reference sequence). The V and J ends lost 5 bases and 2 bases respectively, with 20 bases between them. The CDR3 has 16 amino acids. The clonotype was recovered from a man under 40 who had recovered from COVID-19. Specimen: PBMCs or T cells enriched from blood (not recorded which). The rearrangement joins TRBV5-4 to TRBJ2-7; D is possibly TRBD1 (6 bases). The CDR3 nucleotides are TGTGCCAGCAGTTCCCGGGACACCCGCCAGACCTACGAGCAGTACTTC. Protein sequence: CASSSRDTRQTYEQYF.